This entry lists 10 T cell receptor beta chains sequenced from one sample in a study of blood T cell repertoires in COVID-19. Repertoires were generated with immunoSEQ multiplex PCR, while TCRdb's copy carries only in-frame clones and drops some. This sample yields under 450,000 clones, of which about 90% are seen a single time; roughly 1.4% belongs to the top ten. The sample comprised PBMCs or T cells enriched from blood (not recorded which). These receptor sequences come from a man between 25 and 39 years old who had recovered from COVID-19.

The V gene is TRBV2, the J gene TRBJ2-5; 15 nucleotides agree with TRBD2. The V gene end was trimmed by 2 bases and the J gene end by 5 bases; junction bases not matched to a gene: 6. This CDR3 spans 17 amino acids. CDR1 and CDR2 from the germline V gene are SNHLY and FYNNEI. CDR3 region: CASSERTSGGARETQYF. Written as DNA, the CDR3 is TGTGCCAGCAGTGAACGGACTAGCGGGGGGGCTAGGGAGACCCAGTACTTC.

The sample holds one count of this clone. This chain uses TRBV7-6 with TRBJ2-3, with 7 bases fitting TRBD1. The CDR3 totals 15 residues. Losses at the gene ends were 6 bases for V and 1 base for J; bases not matched to a gene: 7. In germline, CDR1 is SGHVS, CDR2 FNYEAQ. Here the CDR3 reads CASRLTGVGTDTQYF. For the CDR3, the DNA is TGTGCCAGCAGACTTACAGGGGTAGGCACAGATACGCAGTATTTT. Full variable domain (outside the CDR3, taken from reference TRBV7-6 and TRBJ2-3): GAGVSQSPRYKVTKRGQDVALRCDPISGHVSLYWYRQALGQGPEFLTYFNYEAQQDKSGLPNDRFSAERPEGSISTLTIQRTEQRDSAMYRCASRLTGVGTDTQYFGPGTRLTVL.

V usage is TRBV6-6 and J usage is TRBJ2-7; D is ambiguous. The CDR3 is 11 residues long. CDR1 is MNHNY and CDR2 is SVGAGI in the germline V gene (reference sequence). Trimming left V 0 bases short and J 7 bases short, with 4 bases between. The CDR3 is CASSYSAEQYF. DNA of the CDR3: TGTGCCAGCAGTTACTCGGCAGAGCAGTACTTC.

This chain connects TRBV30 to TRBJ1-2, with D possibly TRBD1 on 6 matching bases. The CDR3 is 13 residues long. Germline V CDR1 and CDR2: GTSNPN, SVGIG (reference sequence). Deletions cut 3 bases from V and 3 bases from J, with 11 bases between. Here the CDR3 reads CAWSRGAYYGYTF. CDR3 sequence (DNA): TGTGCCTGGAGCCGGGGGGCGTACTATGGCTACACCTTC.

This chain links TRBV18 with TRBJ1-1; D is unclear. This CDR3 has 15 residues. The germline V gene has CDR1 KGHSH and CDR2 LQKENI. V was trimmed by 2 bases and J by 1 base, leaving 11 bases between them. For the CDR3, the DNA is TGTGCCAGCTCACCAGGAGGCACCGAGAACACTGAAGCTTTCTTT. Translated, it gives CASSPGGTENTEAFF.

The chain has TRBV3-1 (or the pseudogene TRBV3-2) and TRBJ2-2, with TRBD1 as a possible D gene (7 bases). The germline V and J ends were trimmed by 8 bases and 4 bases, with 14 bases remaining between them. CDR3 length: 14 amino acids. The germline CDR1 and CDR2 sequences are LGHDT and YNNKEL (reference sequence). The CDR3 sequence is CASGSQGGTGELFF. CDR3 in DNA: TGTGCCAGCGGCAGTCAGGGGGGCACCGGGGAGCTGTTTTTT.

The V and J genes are TRBV4-1 and TRBJ1-4, with 9 bases identical to TRBD1. The germline V gene has CDR1 MGHRA and CDR2 YSYEKL. This CDR3 is built from 15 residues. Trimming cost V 4 bases and J 8 bases; bases outside gene matches: 8. CDR3 coding DNA: TGCGCCAGCAGCCTGACCCGAGGGACAGGGGAAAAACTGTTTTTT. Translation gives CASSLTRGTGEKLFF.

The gene calls are TRBV4-1 and TRBJ1-1; D remains unclear. CDR3 length: 15 amino acids. Trimming cost V 0 bases and J 0 bases, with 8 bases left between them. From germline, CDR1 is MGHRA and CDR2 YSYEKL. The CDR3 DNA reads TGCGCCAGCAGCCAAGATCAACAGTTGAACACTGAAGCTTTCTTT. Its protein product is CASSQDQQLNTEAFF.

The chain joins TRBV7-9 to TRBJ1-3; D not certain. This CDR3 has 15 amino acids. Germline CDR1 and CDR2: SEHNR and FQNEAQ (reference sequence). Trimming stripped 5 bases from V and 0 bases from J, with 11 bases between. The DNA of the CDR3 is TGTGCCAGCAGCCGAGGCTCGAGCTCTGGAAACACCATATATTTT. Its translation: CASSRGSSSGNTIYF.

The CDR3 region is CASSLLGKQYF. The CDR3 DNA reads TGTGCCAGCAGCTTGTTGGGCAAGCAGTACTTC. V gene TRBV5-6 combines with J gene TRBJ2-7; D is undetermined. There are 11 residues in the CDR3. Germline V gene lookup returns CDR1 SGHDT and CDR2 YYEEEE. The V gene lost 1 base and the J gene lost 8 bases, with 7 bases spanning the gap.